This TCR beta chain was recovered during a study of radiotherapy plus CTLA-4 blockade in lung cancer. V trimming: 2 bases; J trimming: 10 bases; junction bases outside the gene matches: 2. Per the germline V gene, CDR1 is MNHEY and CDR2 is SVGAGI. The CDR3 length is 13 residues. Only in-frame clones appear in the TCRdb table, and some are missing; sequencing was by immunoSEQ multiplex PCR. The data contain 60,000 to 85,000 clones, about 88% of them singletons. The sequencing used peripheral blood, collected from a patient treated with radiotherapy plus ipilimumab. This receptor was identified in a human donor with non-small cell lung cancer who had stable disease on radiotherapy plus ipilimumab. The chain recombines TRBV6-5 with TRBJ1-6; TRBD1 matches at 7 bases. The CDR3 DNA follows: TGTGCCAGCAGTTACGACAGGGCCTCACCCCTCCACTTT. Its protein product is CASSYDRASPLHF.